Described below is a single T cell receptor (beta chain) sequence and its context. No antigen is known for it. The method was immunoSEQ multiplex PCR; TCRdb's version includes in-frame clones alone and lacks a portion of them. Among some 96,000 clones listed, about 85% were seen once. The sample comes from a study of T cell responses to AZD1222 COVID-19 vaccine. The study's findings and limits: When two AZD1222 doses had been given, Spike-specific TCR breadth and depth rose. Females made up more of the donors, who were largely white British, and clonal diversity may have come out too low.

The germline gives CDR1 MGHRA, CDR2 YSYEKL. The trim removed 1 base at V and 6 bases at J, leaving 4 bases unmatched. The CDR3 is made up of 15 amino acids. This receptor was taken from an adult in good health. This chain joins TRBV4-1 and TRBJ2-1; 9 nucleotides align to TRBD2. The sample here was peripheral blood, taken on day 0 of AZD1222 vaccination. CDR3 DNA: TGCGCCAGCAGCCAAGGGGCGGGAGGGCCCAATGAGCAGTTCTTC. Amino acids: CASSQGAGGPNEQFF.